The T cell receptor (beta chain) under discussion was sequenced for a study of cytomegalovirus exposure and HLA in healthy donors. Study-wide results and limits: Excluded: some indistinguishable V segments such as TRBV6-2 and TRBV6-3. A later analysis linked 15,000 to 20,000 TCR beta sequences to HLA alleles at 0.05 false discovery rate. When a later analysis compared HLA-associated TCR beta chains with equally common others, the HLA-associated chains turned out to be more clonally expanded and to have lower generation probabilities. The study reported that TCR beta sequences accurately predicted HLA-A and HLA-B alleles in most subjects.

PCR was performed using 60 Vbeta and 13 Jbeta primers. The protocol was immunoSEQ multiplex PCR, while the TCRdb copy is restricted to in-frame clones and leaves out a portion. Of 200,000 to 250,000 clones in the sample, around 88% are singletons; the top ten hold about 1%. In regard to this clone: No antigen is known for it.

With 3 bases clipped from V and 5 bases from J, the junction kept 12 bases outside the gene matches. In germline, CDR1 is WSHSY, CDR2 SAAADI. The CDR3 runs to 16 residues. The gene calls are TRBV10-2 and TRBJ1-2, with 7 bases aligning to TRBD1. The TCR was taken from a woman younger than 30 in good health and CMV-seronegative. Sequenced: PBMCs. CDR3 region: CASSEGEAGGWYGYTF. The CDR3 region has the DNA TGCGCCAGCAGTGAAGGAGAGGCAGGGGGTTGGTATGGCTACACCTTC.